This entry describes one T cell receptor beta chain. This sample was taken from a study of blood T cell repertoires in COVID-19. Trimming took off 6 bases at V and 3 bases at J, with 17 bases between the two ends. Germline values: CDR1 MNHEY, CDR2 SVGAGI. This CDR3 region has 15 residues. Assay used: immunoSEQ multiplex PCR; TCRdb lists only in-frame clones, some missing. The sample includes tens of thousands of clones, 88% of them seen just once. The TCR originated in a human donor in a cohort sampled during active COVID-19. The specimen was peripheral blood. V and J are TRBV6-5 and TRBJ1-1; tentative D call: TRBD1 (6 bases). This chain's CDR3 is CASSPAGGPHTEAFF. The CDR3 DNA reads as TGTGCCAGCAGCCCAGCGGGGGGGCCACACACTGAAGCTTTCTTT.